Included here is one T cell receptor beta chain sequence, with context. PCR amplification relied on 60 Vbeta primers (plus 13 Jbeta primers). Sequencing used immunoSEQ multiplex PCR; TCRdb keeps in-frame clones, though not all of them. Counted here are about 180,000 clones, 77% occurring once; the ten biggest clones make up about 1.5%. This specimen belongs to a study of cytomegalovirus exposure and HLA in healthy donors. The germline CDR1 and CDR2 sequences are SGDLS and YYNGEE. J gave up 2 bases and V 3 bases, and 7 bases lay outside the gene matches. This CDR3 region has 16 residues. The clonotype was recovered from a man between 18 and 29 years old in good health and CMV-seronegative. Sequencing input: PBMCs. This chain links TRBV9 with TRBJ1-3; 8 bases are shared with TRBD1. The CDR3 bases are TGTGCCAGCAGCGGGACAGGGACGGCGCCTGGAAACACCATATATTTT. Translation gives CASSGTGTAPGNTIYF.